One and the same sample provided the 5 T cell receptor beta chains below, sequenced in a study of T cells after yellow fever vaccination. TCRdb reprocessed the 5' RACE reads with MiXCR, giving one entry per CDR3 protein. The sample lists 150,000 to 200,000 distinct CDR3 sequences, about a tenth occurring once. The specimen comprised CD8+ T cells sorted from PBMCs, sampled 45 days after the yellow fever booster vaccination. Receptors originate from a young man who received the YFV17D yellow fever vaccine.

This clonotype showed up just a few times. The J gene is TRBJ1-2, the V gene TRBV3-1; D is uncertain. The CDR3 totals 15 residues. Trimming cost V 0 bases and J 3 bases, with 11 bases left between them. CDR1 is LGHDT, CDR2 YNNKEL, per germline (reference sequence). In nucleotides, the CDR3 is TGTGCCAGCAGCCAAGATCATGGGCGTTACTATGGCTACACCTTC. Its protein product is CASSQDHGRYYGYTF.

This clonotype appeared a few times. The chain has TRBV5-1 and TRBJ2-1, with 9 bases lining up with TRBD1. The junction had 3 bases not matched to a gene; V was cut back by 0 bases and J by 2 bases. Germline CDR1 SGHRS, CDR2 YFSETQ. CDR3 length: 16 amino acids. CDR3 bases: TGCGCCAGCAGCTTGGGACAGGGGGGTCCCTACAATGAGCAGTTCTTC. It yields the protein CASSLGQGGPYNEQFF.

This chain joins TRBV4-3 and TRBJ2-2; 8 bases are shared with TRBD2. The V gene end was trimmed by 0 bases and the J gene end by 6 bases; junction bases not matched to a gene: 0. The germline gives CDR1 LGHNA, CDR2 YSLEER. The CDR3 loop spans 14 amino acids. CDR3 coding DNA: TGCGCCAGCAGCCAAGAGCGGGGGGCCGGGGAGCTGTTTTTT. It translates to CASSQERGAGELFF.

The J gene is TRBJ2-1, the V gene TRBV28, with D uncertain. Germline V gives CDR1 MDHEN, CDR2 SYDVKM. The ends were cut back, 5 bases at V and 5 bases at J, with 16 bases in the middle. CDR3 length: 15 residues. CDR3 DNA: TGTGCCAGCAGTCCTCGCGGACCGCGGAACAATGAGCAGTTCTTC. It encodes CASSPRGPRNNEQFF.

This clonotype has just a few counts. The rearrangement links TRBV6-6 to TRBJ1-1; TRBD1 might be the D (5 bases). Trimming removed 5 bases at V and 5 bases at J, with 9 bases between. This CDR3 comprises 12 residues. Germline-derived CDR1 and CDR2 are MNHNY and SVGAGI (reference sequence). The CDR3 loop is CASSRGGTEAFF. The CDR3 DNA reads TGTGCCAGCAGTAGGGGCGGGACTGAAGCTTTCTTT.